The 9 T cell receptor beta chains below all came from one sample that was sequenced in a study of cytomegalovirus exposure and HLA in healthy donors. Clones were read by immunoSEQ multiplex PCR, and TCRdb kept only the in-frame ones, dropping some. The repertoire holds a few hundred thousand clones, with roughly 89% as singletons. Sequenced material: PBMCs. The receptors stem from a woman aged 18 to 35 in good health and CMV-seronegative.

The V and J genes are TRBV14 and TRBJ1-4, with 8 nucleotides matching TRBD1. Germline loops: CDR1 SGHDN, CDR2 FVKESK. The junction had 8 bases not matched to a gene; V was cut back by 5 bases and J by 0 bases. The CDR3 is 17 amino acids. CDR3 sequence reads: CASSTRRGQSTNEKLFF. CDR3 coding DNA: TGTGCCAGCAGCACCCGCAGGGGGCAATCAACTAATGAAAAACTGTTTTTT.

The chain combines TRBV9 with TRBJ2-2; D is ambiguous. Germline CDR1 reads SGDLS; CDR2 reads YYNGEE. V shed 4 bases and J shed 8 bases, with 9 bases lying between them. The CDR3 runs 12 residues. The CDR3 nucleotides are TGTGCCAGCAGCCCCCAAATGGGGGAGCTGTTTTTT. Residues: CASSPQMGELFF. Full variable domain (rest looked up from reference TRBV9 and TRBJ2-2): DSGVTQTPKHLITATGQRVTLRCSPRSGDLSVYWYQQSLDQGLQFLIQYYNGEERAKGNILERFSAQQFPDLHSELNLSSLELGDSALYFCASSPQMGELFFGEGSRLTVL.

The CDR3 region is CASSVGLAGWVEQFF. CDR3 sequence (DNA): TGTGCCAGCAGCGTCGGACTAGCGGGATGGGTTGAGCAGTTCTTC. The chain employs TRBV2 and TRBJ2-1; 12 bases map to TRBD2. The CDR3 contains 15 residues. After removal of 6 bases from V and 9 bases from J, the junction contained 9 bases not matched to a gene. The germline CDR1 and CDR2 sequences are SNHLY and FYNNEI.

This chain links TRBV20-1 with TRBJ2-7; D not resolved. The CDR3 loop spans 11 amino acids. The V gene's germline CDR1 is DFQATT and CDR2 SNEGSKA (reference sequence). Between the trimmed V and J ends, which lost 0 bases and 9 bases, there was a span of 9 bases. The CDR3 coding sequence is TGCAGTGCTAGAGATACGACAAGGCAGTACTTC. Amino acid sequence: CSARDTTRQYF.

The chain employs TRBV4-2 and TRBJ2-3; TRBD1 matches at 10 bases. Germline assignment: CDR1 LGHNA and CDR2 YNFKEQ. V trimming: 4 bases; J trimming: 2 bases; junction bases outside the gene matches: 6. The CDR3 contains 16 residues. The DNA for the CDR3 is TGTGCCAGCAGCCCCCGGACAGGGGGACTCACAGATACGCAGTATTTT. It translates to CASSPRTGGLTDTQYF.

Comment on this clone: Other DNA sequences within the sample encode an identical CDR3. The V and J genes are TRBV9 and TRBJ2-7; no clear D. The germline CDR1 and CDR2 sequences are SGDLS and YYNGEE. The CDR3 contains 13 residues. Trimming removed 2 bases from V and 0 bases from J, with 6 bases in between. The chain's CDR3 is CASSVGSSYEQYF. CDR3 coding DNA: TGTGCCAGCAGCGTGGGCAGCTCCTACGAGCAGTACTTC.

The chain is built from TRBV2 and TRBJ1-6, with 7 positions matching TRBD1. The CDR3 is 14 amino acids. The trim removed 6 bases at V and 3 bases at J, leaving 2 bases unmatched. The V gene's germline CDR1 is SNHLY and CDR2 FYNNEI. The CDR3 DNA follows: TGTGCCAGCAGAGACAGGGTCTATAATTCACCCCTCCACTTT. Amino acid sequence: CASRDRVYNSPLHF.

Notes on this clone: The sample carries other DNA sequences with the same CDR3. V and J are TRBV27 and TRBJ2-7; D may be TRBD1 (6 bases). In germline, CDR1 is MNHEY, CDR2 SMNVEV (reference sequence). The CDR3 covers 13 residues. Trimming removed 5 bases at V and 0 bases at J, with 8 bases between. The CDR3 spells CASSVTGSYEQYF. CDR3 in DNA: TGTGCCAGCAGTGTGACAGGCTCCTACGAGCAGTACTTC.

The rearrangement uses TRBV28 and TRBJ2-4; D not certain. The CDR3 spans 12 residues. V was clipped by 5 bases and J by 9 bases, with 11 bases between them. In germline, CDR1 is MDHEN, CDR2 SYDVKM. The CDR3 reads CASSTRVGIQYF. CDR3 bases: TGTGCCAGCAGTACTCGGGTCGGCATTCAGTACTTC.